A single sample gave rise to the 6 T cell receptor beta chains below, sequenced in a study of blood T cell repertoires in COVID-19. TCRdb's table, derived via immunoSEQ multiplex PCR, lists solely in-frame clones and lacks some. There are about 210,000 clones in the sample; less than 85% occur only once, and 7% to 8.5% lies in the top ten. Sequencing was carried out using peripheral blood. Receptors were obtained from a woman between 65 and 79 years old with acute or convalescent COVID-19.

This clone was observed at least ten times. The rearrangement uses TRBV7-3 and TRBJ1-1, with 10 nucleotides matching TRBD1. The V and J ends lost 4 bases and 1 base, in that order; junction bases with no gene match: 6. The CDR3 runs 16 residues. Per germline, CDR1 SGHTA and CDR2 FQGTGA. CDR3 region: CASSSTGGSRNTEAFF. The DNA of the CDR3 is TGTGCCAGCAGCTCGACAGGGGGCAGTAGGAACACTGAAGCTTTCTTT.

The V and J genes are TRBV7-2 and TRBJ2-1; 8 nucleotides line up with TRBD1. V trimming: 3 bases; J trimming: 5 bases; junction bases outside the gene matches: 12. CDR3 size: 17 residues. The germline V gene has CDR1 SGHTA and CDR2 FQGNSA. The CDR3 bases are TGTGCCAGCAGCTTTAGCCTCGACAGGGGCCTAAACAATGAGCAGTTCTTC. This gives the protein CASSFSLDRGLNNEQFF.

Only one count was recorded for this clone. The chain has TRBV24-1 and TRBJ2-2; 8 bases agree with TRBD2. Germline-derived CDR1 and CDR2 are KGHDR and SFDVKD. This CDR3 region has 15 residues. Trimming took 3 bases from V and 5 from J; bases not matched to a gene: 4. The DNA of the CDR3 is TGTGCCACCAGTGATGTTAGCGGGGCGACCGGGGAGCTGTTTTTT. Its protein product is CATSDVSGATGELFF.

The chain uses TRBV3-1 (or the pseudogene TRBV3-2) and TRBJ2-3; a possible D gene is TRBD2 (5 bases). This CDR3 has 13 residues. The germline CDR1 and CDR2 sequences are LGHDT and YNNKEL (reference sequence). V lost 3 bases to trimming and J lost 4 bases, with 8 bases between them. The CDR3 coding sequence is TGTGCCAGCAGCCAGGAAGCGGCAGATACGCAGTATTTT. Translated, it gives CASSQEAADTQYF.

This clone showed up just once. The chain links TRBV4-2 to TRBJ2-2, with TRBD1 as a possible D gene (5 bases). There are 15 residues in the CDR3. The V and J ends lost 1 base and 1 base respectively, with 7 bases between them. Per germline, CDR1 LGHNA and CDR2 YNFKEQ. The DNA of the CDR3 is TGTGCCAGCAGCCAAGGACAGTGGAACACCGGGGAGCTGTTTTTT. Translated: CASSQGQWNTGELFF.

V is TRBV7-2 and J is TRBJ2-7, with 9 bases that match TRBD1. Unmatched junction bases numbered 5, after V lost 6 bases and J lost 2 bases. Germline values: CDR1 SGHTA, CDR2 FQGNSA. The CDR3 is 14 amino acids. The CDR3 is CASSHGDRAYEQYF. The CDR3 DNA sequence: TGTGCCAGCAGTCACGGGGACAGGGCCTACGAGCAGTACTTC.